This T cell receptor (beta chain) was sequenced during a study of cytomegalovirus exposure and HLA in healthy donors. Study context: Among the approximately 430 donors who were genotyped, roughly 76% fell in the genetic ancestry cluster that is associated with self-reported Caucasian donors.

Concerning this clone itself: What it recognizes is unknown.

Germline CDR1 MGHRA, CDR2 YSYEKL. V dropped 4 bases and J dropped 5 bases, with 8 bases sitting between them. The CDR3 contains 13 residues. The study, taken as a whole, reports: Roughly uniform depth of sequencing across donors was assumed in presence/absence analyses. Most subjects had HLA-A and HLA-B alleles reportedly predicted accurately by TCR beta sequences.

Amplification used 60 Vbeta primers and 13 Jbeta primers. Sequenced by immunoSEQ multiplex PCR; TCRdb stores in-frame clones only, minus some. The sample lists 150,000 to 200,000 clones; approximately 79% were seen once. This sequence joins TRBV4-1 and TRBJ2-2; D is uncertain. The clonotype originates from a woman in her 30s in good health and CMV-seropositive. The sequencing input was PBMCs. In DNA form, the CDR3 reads TGCGCCAGCAGCCCCTACTATACCGGGGAGCTGTTTTTT. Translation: CASSPYYTGELFF.